These T cell receptor beta chains were read from a single sample in a study of blood T cells in healthy people across ages. In TCRdb, the 5' RACE reads were re-called with MiXCR into one record per CDR3 protein. The sample includes approximately 810,000 distinct CDR3 sequences, around 34% of them seen just once. Material for sequencing was blood. The receptors here all came from a man younger than 35 in good health. Both conserved end residues are trimmed from each CDR3. A D gene is named only where the DNA matches it firmly. The listing skips clone size in some rows; elsewhere it reads once, few, many or a size class.

D gene | J gene | V gene | clone size | CDR3 protein
TRBD2 | TRBJ2-1 | TRBV5-1 | - | ASSSGLAGAMGEQF
TRBD1 | TRBJ1-6 | TRBV12-3/TRBV12-4 | few | ASRTGDLQISPLH
TRBD1 | - | TRBV7-2 | - | ASSTAGTGEETQY
- | TRBJ1-1 | TRBV19 | - | ASSMDLGREAF
TRBD1 | TRBJ2-3 | TRBV15 | - | ATSLDRVRTDTQY
- | TRBJ2-1 | TRBV20-1 | - | SAYVSNEQF
- | TRBJ1-5 | TRBV12-3/TRBV12-4 | few | ASSSGAWAQH
TRBD2 | TRBJ2-2 | TRBV4-2 | - | ASSRIGGEKVSTGELF
- | TRBJ2-1 | TRBV25-1 | many | ASSEGYNEQF
TRBD2 | TRBJ2-3 | TRBV4-3 | many | ASSPRLAGEEDTQY
- | TRBJ1-4 | TRBV4-2 | - | ASSQAIAPAGTNEKLF
- | TRBJ1-4 | TRBV7-2 | once | ASSGTVKNEKLF
TRBD1 | TRBJ1-5 | TRBV6-2/TRBV6-3 | - | ASSFNRGPSNQPQH
- | TRBJ2-3 | TRBV12-3/TRBV12-4 | - | ASSLDEGQGTDTQY
TRBD2 | TRBJ2-7 | TRBV20-1 | - | SAPRAGVPSYEQY
- | TRBJ1-4 | TRBV14 | - | ASSQLGPGFEKLF
- | TRBJ1-2 | TRBV15 | many | ATSRRVRLDNYGYT
- | TRBJ1-1 | TRBV7-3 | - | AGSLRGSTEAF
TRBD1 | TRBJ1-2 | TRBV20-1 | - | SASPGTGFNGYT
- | TRBJ1-3 | TRBV11-2 | - | ASSFPRGGLGGNTIY
- | TRBJ2-7 | TRBV7-8 | - | ASSLQSSYEQY
TRBD2 | TRBJ2-5 | TRBV12-3/TRBV12-4 | - | ASIGGGQETQY
- | TRBJ2-1 | TRBV4-1 | - | ASSQELGHHNEQF
- | TRBJ1-2 | TRBV29-1 | - | SVNRNYGYT
- | TRBJ1-1 | TRBV4-3 | - | ASSQDSIGSTNTEAF
- | TRBJ1-2 | TRBV20-1 | few | SARDGSRGIDGYT
- | TRBJ2-2 | TRBV9 | - | ASRPGNTGELF
- | TRBJ1-2 | TRBV4-3 | - | ASSQEVRKASYT
TRBD1 | TRBJ2-1 | TRBV5-1 | few | ASSLGTDRSNEQF
TRBD2 | TRBJ2-7 | TRBV6-6 | many | ASRAAAGGSYEQY
- | TRBJ2-5 | TRBV7-8 | few | ASSPRQSGVIQETQY
- | TRBJ2-1 | TRBV7-6 | - | ASSPRALVNEQF
- | TRBJ1-4 | TRBV29-1 | - | SVEGSTGEKLF
- | TRBJ1-1 | TRBV5-1 | - | ASSVVVNTEAF
- | TRBJ2-5 | TRBV20-1 | many | SARLPETQY
- | TRBJ1-4 | TRBV7-8 | - | ASSYHREGESELF
TRBD1 | TRBJ2-7 | TRBV12-5 | many | ASGSSGTGMYEQY
- | TRBJ2-5 | TRBV7-2 | few | ASSPPGSTFQETQY
- | TRBJ2-4 | TRBV12-3/TRBV12-4 | - | ASSPRSRAKNIQY
- | TRBJ1-4 | TRBV7-9 | - | ASSIPAGQGSEKLF
- | TRBJ2-3 | TRBV7-2 | - | ASSLAGPGAVADTQY
TRBD2 | TRBJ2-7 | TRBV3-1 | - | ASSHYLSGGLPLNEQY
TRBD1 | TRBJ1-1 | TRBV4-3 | few | ASSPGQGQGNTEAF
TRBD1 | TRBJ1-4 | TRBV10-3 | - | AISRDSSEKLF
- | TRBJ2-5 | TRBV10-3 | few | AISDTGEVVETQY
- | TRBJ1-6 | TRBV14 | - | ASSQDHDSPLH
- | TRBJ1-1 | TRBV14 | few | ASSQVPGVHTEAF
- | TRBJ2-5 | TRBV6-5 | - | ASRPIGRDPRETQY
- | TRBJ1-1 | TRBV7-2 | - | ASSLTPRGRAEAF
- | TRBJ2-3 | TRBV12-3/TRBV12-4 | many | ASSQGFTDTQY
TRBD1 | TRBJ2-3 | TRBV12-3/TRBV12-4 | few | ASKRWQGAGDTQY
TRBD2 | TRBJ2-1 | TRBV29-1 | - | SAGGSGVSYNEQF
TRBD2 | TRBJ2-5 | TRBV7-2 | - | ASSPVADSGEASETQY
- | TRBJ1-2 | TRBV6-2/TRBV6-3 | many | ASSYPVRRSYGYT
TRBD1 | TRBJ2-1 | TRBV29-1 | - | SVHRGSYNEQF